The clone carrying this T cell receptor (beta chain) was detected a few times. The entry originates in a study of CD8+ T cells in alopecia areata. Study details: Tofacitinib lasted 6 to 18 months, then 6 months off drug.

Reverse transcribed after extraction, RNA yielded cDNA as the sequencing template. Measured with immunoSEQ multiplex PCR; TCRdb has only the in-frame clones, and not every one. The sample comprises roughly 200,000 clones, about 63% of which are singletons, and about 1.5% rests with the top ten. This CDR3 has 15 residues. Trimming took 1 base from V and 4 from J, leaving 12 bases between them. The germline gives CDR1 LGHNA, CDR2 YSLEER. PBMCs provided sorted CD4+ and CD8+ T cells. Sequences were derived from CD4+ T cells sorted from blood, sampled at week 0. The rearrangement joins TRBV4-3 to TRBJ2-3, with unresolved D. This TCR came from a human donor with alopecia areata. The CDR3 here is CASSQAAAASDTQYF. In nucleotides, the CDR3 is TGCGCCAGCAGCCAAGCGGCGGCAGCCTCAGATACGCAGTATTTT.